Detailed here is one T cell receptor (beta chain). There are 16 residues in the CDR3. CDR1 is SGHRS, CDR2 YFSETQ, per germline. After removal of 1 base from V and 8 bases from J, the junction contained 12 bases not matched to a gene. This entry is derived from a study of shared clonotypes between healthy human individuals. Samples underwent the assay at deep level. Genomic DNA (from each subset) was split evenly across several immunoSEQ plates. The data were produced by immunoSEQ multiplex PCR, yet TCRdb's version contains in-frame clones alone and is incomplete. The sample contains some 2,000,000 clones, approximately 94% of which appear only once.

The sequenced material came from naive CD4+ T cells sorted from blood. Subset given: CD45RA+ positively selected. The chain links TRBV5-1 to TRBJ2-1; 7 bases are a match to TRBD2. This TCR was sampled from a man between 18 and 29 years old in good health. Here the CDR3 reads CASSLQGTGGGDEQFF. The CDR3 DNA follows: TGCGCCAGCAGCTTGCAGGGCACGGGAGGAGGGGATGAGCAGTTCTTC.